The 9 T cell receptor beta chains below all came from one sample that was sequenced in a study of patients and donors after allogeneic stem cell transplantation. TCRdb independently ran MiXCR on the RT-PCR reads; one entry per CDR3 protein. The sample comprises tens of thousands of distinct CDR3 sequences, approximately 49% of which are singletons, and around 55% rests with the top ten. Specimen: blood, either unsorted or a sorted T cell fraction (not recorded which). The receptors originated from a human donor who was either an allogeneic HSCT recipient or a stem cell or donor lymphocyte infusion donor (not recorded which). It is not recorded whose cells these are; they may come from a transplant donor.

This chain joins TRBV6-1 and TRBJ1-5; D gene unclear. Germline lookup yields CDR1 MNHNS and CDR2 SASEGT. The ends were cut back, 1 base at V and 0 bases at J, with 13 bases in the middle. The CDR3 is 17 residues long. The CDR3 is CASSEGPGPYSNQPQHF. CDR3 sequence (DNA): TGTGCCAGCAGTGAAGGACCTGGCCCGTATAGCAATCAGCCCCAGCATTTT.

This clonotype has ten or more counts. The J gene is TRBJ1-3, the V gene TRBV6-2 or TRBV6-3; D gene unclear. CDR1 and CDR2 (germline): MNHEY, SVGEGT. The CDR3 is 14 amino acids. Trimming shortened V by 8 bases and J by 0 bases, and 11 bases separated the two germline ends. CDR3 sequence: CASFDGSSGNTIYF. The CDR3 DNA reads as TGTGCCAGCTTCGACGGCAGCTCTGGAAACACCATATATTTT.

The CDR3 coding sequence is TGTGCCAGCACCCGTCTGCAGGCAACTAATGAAAAACTGTTTTTT. It encodes CASTRLQATNEKLFF. V is TRBV2 and J is TRBJ1-4, with no clear D. CDR1 and CDR2 from the germline V gene are SNHLY and FYNNEI. V lost 7 bases, J lost 0 bases, and 12 bases lay in between. This CDR3 comprises 15 residues.

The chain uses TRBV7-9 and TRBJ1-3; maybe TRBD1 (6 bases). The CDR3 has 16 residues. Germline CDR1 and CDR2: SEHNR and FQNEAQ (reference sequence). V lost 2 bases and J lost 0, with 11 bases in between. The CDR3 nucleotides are TGTGCCAGCAGCTTACCGACAGGACGCTCTGGAAACACCATATATTTT. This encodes CASSLPTGRSGNTIYF.

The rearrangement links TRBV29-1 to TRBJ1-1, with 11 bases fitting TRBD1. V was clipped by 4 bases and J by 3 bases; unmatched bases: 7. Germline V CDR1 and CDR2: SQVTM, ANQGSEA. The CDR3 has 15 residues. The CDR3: CSVVGTGQGDTEAFF. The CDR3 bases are TGCAGCGTTGTGGGGACGGGACAGGGGGACACTGAAGCTTTCTTT.

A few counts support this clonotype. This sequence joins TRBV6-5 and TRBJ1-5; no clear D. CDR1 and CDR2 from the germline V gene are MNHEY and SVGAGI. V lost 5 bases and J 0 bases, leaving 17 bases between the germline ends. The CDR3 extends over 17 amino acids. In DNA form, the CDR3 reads TGTGCCAGCAGTCCCTATGTTGGGAGGGTTAGCAATCAGCCCCAGCATTTT. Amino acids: CASSPYVGRVSNQPQHF.

The CDR3: CAWGQGLNTEAFF. The CDR3 bases are TGTGCCTGGGGACAGGGGCTGAACACTGAAGCTTTCTTT. The chain is built from TRBV30 and TRBJ1-1; 9 bases line up with TRBD1. With V trimmed by 5 bases and J by 0 bases, 1 base remained unmatched. The CDR3 is 13 residues long. The germline V gene has CDR1 GTSNPN and CDR2 SVGIG (reference sequence). The entire variable domain, with the rest obtained from reference TRBV30 and TRBJ1-1, is as follows: SQTIHQWPATLVQPVGSPLSLECTVEGTSNPNLYWYRQAAGRGLQLLFYSVGIGQISSEVPQNLSASRPQDRQFILSSKKLLLSDSGFYLCAWGQGLNTEAFFGQGTRLTVV.

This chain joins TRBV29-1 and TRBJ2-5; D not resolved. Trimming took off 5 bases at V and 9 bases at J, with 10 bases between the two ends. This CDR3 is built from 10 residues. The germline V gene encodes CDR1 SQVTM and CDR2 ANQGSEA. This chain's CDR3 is CSVIGPPQYF. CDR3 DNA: TGCAGCGTTATTGGCCCTCCCCAGTACTTC.

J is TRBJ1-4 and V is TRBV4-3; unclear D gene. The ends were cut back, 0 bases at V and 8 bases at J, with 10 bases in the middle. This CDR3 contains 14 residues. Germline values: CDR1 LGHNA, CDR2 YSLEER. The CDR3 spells CASSQESLGEKLFF. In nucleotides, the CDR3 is TGCGCCAGCAGCCAAGAGTCCCTAGGGGAAAAACTGTTTTTT.